This TCR beta chain derives from a study of post-analysis software for immune sequencing data. About the research overall: The courses of disease that were included comprised relapsing-remitting, secondary progressive and progressive-relapsing multiple sclerosis.

Germline loops: CDR1 SGHTA, CDR2 FQGNSA. The ends were cut back, 2 bases at V and 1 base at J, with 12 bases in the middle. The CDR3 runs 15 residues. With respect to this clonotype: Its antigen is unknown.

Whole-study results and caveats: With F measure, samples from one preparation batch clustered together strongly. About five TRBV segments (TRBV5-6, TRBV5-1 and TRBV20-1 among them) occurred more frequently in patients than in controls. There was significantly lower normalized Chao1 diversity in multiple sclerosis patients than in controls.

TCR beta cDNA libraries included unique molecular identifiers. There were roughly 1 to 11 million T cells, and roughly 0.5 million cDNA molecules came from them. TCRdb independently ran MiXCR on the PCR reads; one entry per CDR3 protein. The data hold roughly 620,000 distinct CDR3 sequences, with 44% observed a single time. Input material: blood. The sequence came from a girl between 5 and 17 years old with multiple sclerosis. This rearrangement joins TRBV7-2 to TRBJ2-7; a weak D match, TRBD1 (6 bases). CDR3 coding DNA: TGTGCCAGCAGCTTAAGGAGAACAGGGTCCTACGAGCAGTACTTC. The encoded protein is CASSLRRTGSYEQYF.